These 10 T cell receptor beta chains originate from one sample sequenced in a study of OX40 agonist ivuxolimab in advanced cancers. Assay used: immunoSEQ multiplex PCR; TCRdb lists only in-frame clones, some missing. Among 50,000 to 60,000 clones, approximately 83% were seen once, and the ten largest hold around 5%. The material was CD4+ or CD8+ T cells sorted from blood, obtained in a trial of the OX40 agonist ivuxolimab. All receptors come from an adult with an advanced solid tumor such as melanoma, head and neck, liver or kidney cancer.

This clone was detected only a few times. This chain joins TRBV19 and TRBJ2-1; D is perhaps TRBD2 (6 bases). CDR1 LNHDA and CDR2 SQIVND come from the germline V gene (reference sequence). This CDR3 spans 14 amino acids. The V end lost 4 bases, the J end lost 5 bases, and 12 bases lay between the germline ends. CDR3 bases: TGTGCCAGTAGTAGTCTAGCGCGACACAATGAGCAGTTCTTC. Translated, it gives CASSSLARHNEQFF.

The chain has TRBV15 and TRBJ1-4, with 7 bases identical to TRBD1. In germline, CDR1 is LNHNV, CDR2 YYDKDF (reference sequence). The CDR3 is 14 residues long. V gave up 2 bases and J gave up 8 bases; unmatched junction bases: 5. The DNA for the CDR3 is TGTGCCACCAGCAGATCCAGGGGGAGCGAAAAACTGTTTTTT. Translated, it gives CATSRSRGSEKLFF.

This clone has a single count. The chain has TRBV7-3 and TRBJ2-5, with unresolved D. Trimming took off 5 bases at V and 8 bases at J, with 15 bases between the two ends. Germline CDR1 SGHTA, CDR2 FQGTGA. CDR3 size: 13 residues. CDR3 nucleotides: TGTGCCAGCAGCGAGGACGCGTGGGGAACCCAGTACTTC. Translating it yields CASSEDAWGTQYF.

The chain recombines TRBV19 with TRBJ2-3, with 7 bases aligning to TRBD2. The CDR3 covers 15 residues. Germline assignment: CDR1 LNHDA and CDR2 SQIVND (reference sequence). Trimming removed 6 bases from V and 2 bases from J; junction bases left unmatched: 8. This chain's CDR3 is CASRGVAGDTDTQYF. In DNA, the CDR3 is TGTGCCAGTAGGGGGGTCGCGGGGGACACAGATACGCAGTATTTT. Complete variable domain (other parts from reference TRBV19 and TRBJ2-3): DGGITQSPKYLFRKEGQNVTLSCEQNLNHDAMYWYRQDPGQGLRLIYYSQIVNDFQKGDIAEGYSVSREKKESFPLTVTSAQKNPTAFYLCASRGVAGDTDTQYFGPGTRLTVL.

The chain employs TRBV18 and TRBJ1-1; no definite D call. Germline values: CDR1 KGHSH, CDR2 LQKENI. V shed 0 bases and J shed 1 base, with 6 bases lying between them. CDR3 length: 14 amino acids. CDR3 DNA: TGTGCCAGCTCACCACCGTCGCAGAACACTGAAGCTTTCTTT. It translates to CASSPPSQNTEAFF.

V and J are TRBV7-3 and TRBJ2-3, with 8 bases matching TRBD2. V was pared by 1 base and J by 5 bases, with 5 bases of the junction left unmatched. The CDR3 length is 15 residues. CDR1 is SGHTA, CDR2 FQGTGA, per germline. In DNA form, the CDR3 reads TGTGCCAGCAGCTTAAACGGGGGGGCCGTAGATACGCAGTATTTT. As protein: CASSLNGGAVDTQYF.

J is TRBJ2-7 and V is TRBV6-1; TRBD1 matches at 8 bases. The germline gives CDR1 MNHNS, CDR2 SASEGT. The CDR3 spans 15 residues. Unmatched junction bases numbered 7, after V lost 2 bases and J lost 4 bases. The CDR3 sequence: CASSEIPGQAYEQYF. DNA of the CDR3: TGTGCCAGCAGTGAAATACCGGGACAGGCTTACGAGCAGTACTTC.

The rearrangement links TRBV6-1 to TRBJ2-1; 11 bases are shared with TRBD1. Germline V gene lookup returns CDR1 MNHNS and CDR2 SASEGT. This CDR3 region has 16 residues. V shed 2 bases and J 6 bases; nucleotides not matched to a gene: 6. CDR3: CASSERWDRGVNEQFF. The CDR3 nucleotides are TGTGCCAGCAGTGAACGTTGGGACAGGGGGGTCAATGAGCAGTTCTTC.

The chain uses TRBV6-1 and TRBJ1-5; 8 bases align to TRBD1. Per the germline V gene, CDR1 is MNHNS and CDR2 is SASEGT. Trimming took 6 bases from V and 3 from J; bases not matched to a gene: 7. The CDR3 contains 15 residues. The CDR3 nucleotides are TGTGCCAGCAGCTACGACAGGGGTCACAATCAGCCCCAGCATTTT. It specifies CASSYDRGHNQPQHF.

The chain carries TRBV2 and TRBJ1-6, with TRBD1 matching 10 bases. The V gene end was trimmed by 6 bases and the J gene end by 8 bases; junction bases not matched to a gene: 4. CDR3 length: 14 residues. CDR1 SNHLY and CDR2 FYNNEI come from the germline V gene. In nucleotides, the CDR3 is TGTGCCAGCAGCCCCGACAGGGGGCATTCACCCCTCCACTTT. Translated, it gives CASSPDRGHSPLHF.